The 5 T cell receptor beta chains presented below share a single source sample, sequenced in a study of T-cell reconstitution after alpha-beta-depleted transplantation in children. The library targeted TCRbeta and was prepared with unique molecular identifiers. Each CDR3 protein is one row after TCRdb ran MiXCR on the PCR reads. The repertoire holds 40,000 to 60,000 distinct CDR3 sequences, nearly 9.5% seen once, with 25% to 30% in the top ten. The sample was PBMCs, mostly from graft donor cells, taken 60 days after TCRalphabeta/CD19-depleted stem cell transplant. The receptors come from a male patient between 2 and 10 years old who had a stem cell transplant for chronic granulomatous disease, so the T cells may come from the graft donor.

This clonotype was observed at least ten times. The V gene is TRBV20-1, the J gene TRBJ2-3, with 10 nucleotides matching TRBD2. With V trimmed by 3 bases and J by 5 bases, 20 bases remained unmatched. This CDR3 contains 19 residues. Germline loops: CDR1 DFQATT, CDR2 SNEGSKA (reference sequence). The CDR3 DNA sequence: TGCAGTGCTAGCCGGGACGGTACTAGCGGGAAAGGGTTTGGAGATACGCAGTATTTT. Translated: CSASRDGTSGKGFGDTQYF.

This clonotype has just a few counts. J is TRBJ2-7 and V is TRBV30; 7 nucleotides agree with TRBD1. Germline assignment: CDR1 GTSNPN and CDR2 SVGIG (reference sequence). The junction had 3 bases not matched to a gene; V was cut back by 3 bases and J by 1 base. The CDR3 runs to 13 residues. The CDR3 loop reads CAWRGDSSYEQYF. The CDR3 bases are TGTGCCTGGAGGGGGGACAGTTCCTACGAGCAGTACTTC. Supplemented by reference TRBV30 and TRBJ2-7, the full variable domain reads SQTIHQWPATLVQPVGSPLSLECTVEGTSNPNLYWYRQAAGRGLQLLFYSVGIGQISSEVPQNLSASRPQDRQFILSSKKLLLSDSGFYLCAWRGDSSYEQYFGPGTRLTVT.

This clonotype was seen ten or more times. The V call is TRBV3-1, the J call TRBJ2-3; the D gene could be TRBD1 or TRBD2 (5 bases each). Germline CDR1 is LGHDT and CDR2 is YNNKEL (reference sequence). V was clipped by 4 bases and J by 3 bases, with 14 bases between them. This CDR3 is built from 15 residues. CDR3 nucleotides: TGTGCCAGCAGCCCTCCCGAGGGGCTTACAGATACGCAGTATTTT. Translated: CASSPPEGLTDTQYF.

There are many counts of this clonotype. V and J are TRBV4-1 and TRBJ1-1, with no clear D. The CDR3 totals 14 residues. The V end was cut by 2 bases, the J end by 1 base, with 8 bases between. Per germline, CDR1 MGHRA and CDR2 YSYEKL. The CDR3 DNA sequence: TGCGCCAGCAGCCAATTAAGTTCGAACACTGAAGCTTTCTTT. It yields the protein CASSQLSSNTEAFF.

The table lists this clonotype with a few counts. This chain uses TRBV28 with TRBJ2-7; 9 bases line up with TRBD1. The trim removed 5 bases at V and 6 bases at J, leaving 14 bases unmatched. The V gene's germline CDR1 is MDHEN and CDR2 SYDVKM. This CDR3 has 16 amino acids. CDR3 loop: CASSPSTTGGRLEQYF. In DNA, the CDR3 is TGTGCCAGCAGTCCCTCGACGACAGGGGGACGACTCGAGCAGTACTTC.